This T cell receptor beta chain was sequenced for a study of post-analysis software for immune sequencing data. Study conclusions and caveats: Among roughly 5 TRBV segments more frequent in patients than controls were TRBV5-6, TRBV5-1 and TRBV20-1. Same-batch samples co-clustered strongly by F measure.

In regard to this clonotype: Its target is unknown.

The CDR3 sequence is 15 residues long. Germline V CDR1 and CDR2: MNHEY, SVGEGT. The germline V and J ends were trimmed by 5 bases and 5 bases, with 18 bases remaining between them. The library was made from cDNA and included unique molecular identifiers. T cells, about 0.95 to 10 million of them, yielded hundreds of thousands of cDNA molecules. One entry per CDR3 protein, called by TCRdb with MiXCR from the PCR reads. The sample lists hundreds of thousands of distinct CDR3 sequences, around 64% seen once, with around 11% in the top ten. The TCR comes from a girl aged 2-10 years with multiple sclerosis. Material for sequencing was blood. The V and J genes are TRBV6-2 or TRBV6-3 and TRBJ2-5; TRBD2 is a possible D gene (5 bases). In DNA, the CDR3 is TGTGCCAGCAGTCTATCCGGGAATAAATGGGAGACCCAGTACTTC. It yields the protein CASSLSGNKWETQYF.